One sample yielded the 8 T cell receptor beta chains listed below, sequenced in a study of shared clonotypes between healthy human individuals. Using immunoSEQ multiplex PCR, the repertoire was profiled, and TCRdb retains in-frame clones only, with some absent. The sample has 730,000 or so clones; less than 80% are singletons. Sequencing input: memory CD4+ T cells sorted from blood. The subset was: CD45RA-negative fraction. Receptors originate from a woman younger than 45 in good health.

This clone was counted many times. The CDR3 DNA sequence: TGCGCCAGCATGGCAGCGAGCGGCACAGATACGCAGTATTTT. Amino acids: CASMAASGTDTQYF. V gene TRBV5-1 combines with J gene TRBJ2-3; D ambiguous. The CDR3 has 14 amino acids. The V end lost 6 bases, the J end lost 1 base, and 12 bases lay between the germline ends. In germline, CDR1 is SGHRS, CDR2 YFSETQ.

V usage is TRBV18 and J usage is TRBJ1-1; D uncertain. The CDR3 is made up of 13 amino acids. Germline V gene data show CDR1 as KGHSH and CDR2 as LQKENI. V gave up 2 bases and J gave up 3 bases, with 7 bases separating them. The CDR3 protein is CASSPGSDTEAFF. For the CDR3, the DNA is TGTGCCAGCTCACCAGGGTCGGACACTGAAGCTTTCTTT.

The chain couples TRBV7-9 to TRBJ1-3; D possibly corresponds to TRBD1 (5 bases). Trimming cost V 1 base and J 0 bases, with 16 bases left between them. Germline loops: CDR1 SEHNR, CDR2 FQNEAQ (reference sequence). This CDR3 spans 18 amino acids. The CDR3 DNA reads as TGTGCCAGCAGCTTAGGGGCACCTGGGGGGGACTCTGGAAACACCATATATTTT. The encoded protein is CASSLGAPGGDSGNTIYF. Full variable domain (missing parts from reference TRBV7-9 and TRBJ1-3): DTGVSQNPRHKITKRGQNVTFRCDPISEHNRLYWYRQTLGQGPEFLTYFQNEAQLEKSRLLSDRFSAERPKGSFSTLEIQRTEQGDSAMYLCASSLGAPGGDSGNTIYFGEGSWLTVV.

This chain links TRBV5-1 with TRBJ1-4, with D tentatively TRBD1 (6 bases). The CDR3 extends over 14 amino acids. Trimming stripped 3 bases from V and 7 bases from J, with 13 bases between. From germline, CDR1 is SGHRS and CDR2 YFSETQ. CDR3 protein: CASSSQGGGEKLFF. CDR3 coding DNA: TGCGCCAGCAGCTCACAGGGAGGGGGTGAAAAACTGTTTTTT.

The genes are TRBV5-1 and TRBJ1-2; D is undetermined. This CDR3 is built from 16 residues. Germline V lookup: CDR1 SGHRS, CDR2 YFSETQ. The ends were cut back, 3 bases at V and 4 bases at J, with 19 bases in the middle. CDR3 residues: CASSSSGRQGTYGYTF. CDR3 nucleotide sequence: TGCGCCAGCAGCTCCTCGGGGAGGCAAGGTACCTATGGCTACACCTTC. The variable domain in full, completed from reference TRBV5-1 and TRBJ1-2, reads KAGVTQTPRYLIKTRGQQVTLSCSPISGHRSVSWYQQTPGQGLQFLFEYFSETQRNKGNFPGRFSGRQFSNSRSEMNVSTLELGDSALYLCASSSSGRQGTYGYTFGSGTRLTVV.

This sequence joins TRBV6-1 and TRBJ1-3; D is undetermined. The CDR3 extends over 13 amino acids. Trimming stripped 4 bases from V and 4 bases from J, with 8 bases between. Germline V gene lookup returns CDR1 MNHNS and CDR2 SASEGT. CDR3 sequence reads: CASSVPGGNTIYF. In DNA, the CDR3 is TGTGCCAGCAGTGTACCGGGGGGAAACACCATATATTTT.

The chain is built from TRBV29-1 and TRBJ1-5; 7 positions match TRBD1. The V segment lost 6 bases and the J segment 5 bases; nucleotides outside the gene matches: 7. Germline values: CDR1 SQVTM, CDR2 ANQGSEA. The CDR3 extends over 13 amino acids. CDR3 region: CSVQDRWDQPQHF. The CDR3 nucleotides read TGCAGCGTCCAGGACAGGTGGGATCAGCCCCAGCATTTT.

The V and J genes are TRBV19 and TRBJ1-5; D gene ambiguous. CDR1 is LNHDA and CDR2 is SQIVND in the germline V gene (reference sequence). This CDR3 is 15 amino acids long. The ends were cut back, 5 bases at V and 2 bases at J, with 13 bases in the middle. The CDR3 loop is CASSQAPRGNQPQHF. DNA for the CDR3: TGTGCCAGTAGTCAGGCCCCCCGGGGCAATCAGCCCCAGCATTTT.